What follows are 7 T cell receptor beta chains derived from one specimen sequenced in a study of a mutant IDH1 vaccine in newly diagnosed glioma. Antigens for these TCRs are unknown. Repertoires were generated with immunoSEQ multiplex PCR, while TCRdb's copy carries only in-frame clones and drops some. Of tens of thousands of clones in the sample, roughly 71% were seen once. As to time point: week 47, end of study. Vaccine doses each comprised 300 ug of mutant IDH1 20-mer peptide, with topical imiquimod. The sample here was PBMCs, taken from a glioma patient whose treatment included an IDH1 peptide vaccine. These TCRs come from a man aged 40-49 years with glioma.

The chain recombines TRBV5-4 with TRBJ2-7, with 7 bases identical to TRBD2. Trimming cost V 3 bases and J 5 bases; bases outside gene matches: 2. There are 12 residues in the CDR3. CDR1 and CDR2 from the germline V gene are SGHNT and YYREEE (reference sequence). The CDR3 here is CASSWGGNEQYF. The CDR3 DNA reads TGTGCCAGCAGCTGGGGGGGGAACGAGCAGTACTTC.

The chain is built from TRBV4-1 and TRBJ1-1; D remains unclear. The germline V and J ends were trimmed by 5 bases and 5 bases, with 6 bases remaining between them. The CDR3 has 11 amino acids. Germline lookup yields CDR1 MGHRA and CDR2 YSYEKL. The CDR3 is CASSGPTEAFF. Here the CDR3 DNA reads TGCGCCAGCAGCGGTCCGACTGAAGCTTTCTTT.

This rearrangement joins TRBV6-5 to TRBJ1-1, with D tentatively TRBD1 (5 bases). CDR1 and CDR2 from the germline V gene are MNHEY and SVGAGI. The CDR3 runs to 15 residues. With 4 bases removed from V and 5 bases from J, the gap between germline ends came to 17 bases. DNA of the CDR3: TGTGCCAGCAGTTGGACCGGGACTACTATGACTGAAGCTTTCTTT. The encoded protein is CASSWTGTTMTEAFF.

V is TRBV5-8 and J is TRBJ2-1; D is perhaps TRBD2 (5 bases). CDR1 is SGHTS and CDR2 is YDEGEE in the germline V gene. V lost 5 bases to trimming and J lost 4 bases, with 10 bases between them. This CDR3 comprises 13 residues. Here the CDR3 reads CASSLSGYNEQFF. Written as DNA, the CDR3 is TGTGCCAGCAGTCTCAGCGGTTACAATGAGCAGTTCTTC.

The gene calls are TRBV7-2 and TRBJ1-5; D ambiguous. Trimming left V 0 bases short and J 5 bases short, with 11 bases between. The CDR3 has 15 amino acids. The germline V gene has CDR1 SGHTA and CDR2 FQGNSA. CDR3 sequence reads: CASSLAADPHQPQHF. As DNA, the CDR3 is TGTGCCAGCAGCTTAGCCGCCGACCCGCATCAGCCCCAGCATTTT.

This clone appeared a few times. The genes are TRBV27 and TRBJ2-3, with a possible D match to TRBD2 (5 bases). Germline V lookup: CDR1 MNHEY, CDR2 SMNVEV (reference sequence). V gave up 7 bases and J gave up 3 bases, with 20 bases separating them. This CDR3 is 16 amino acids long. The DNA for the CDR3 is TGTGCCAGCACCCCCCTCCGGGGATTCGAGACAGATACGCAGTATTTT. It specifies CASTPLRGFETDTQYF.

The chain links TRBV7-9 to TRBJ2-3; D is uncertain. Trimming took 7 bases from V and 0 from J, leaving 5 bases between them. Germline CDR1 and CDR2: SEHNR and FQNEAQ (reference sequence). The CDR3 loop spans 12 amino acids. CDR3 DNA: TGTGCCAGCATCTCTAGCACAGATACGCAGTATTTT. This translates into CASISSTDTQYF.